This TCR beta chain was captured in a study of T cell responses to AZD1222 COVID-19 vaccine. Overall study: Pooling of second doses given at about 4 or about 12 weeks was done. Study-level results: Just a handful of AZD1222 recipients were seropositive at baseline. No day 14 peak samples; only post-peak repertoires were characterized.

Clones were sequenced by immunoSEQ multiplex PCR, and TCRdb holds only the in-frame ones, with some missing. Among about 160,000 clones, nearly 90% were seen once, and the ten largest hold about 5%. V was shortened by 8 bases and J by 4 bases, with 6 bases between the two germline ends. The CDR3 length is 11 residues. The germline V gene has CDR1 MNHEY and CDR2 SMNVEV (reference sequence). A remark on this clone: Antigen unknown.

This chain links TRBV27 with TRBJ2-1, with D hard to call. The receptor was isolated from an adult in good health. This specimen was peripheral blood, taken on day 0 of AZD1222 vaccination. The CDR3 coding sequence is TGTGCCAGCTCCCGTTACAATGAGCAGTTCTTC. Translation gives CASSRYNEQFF.